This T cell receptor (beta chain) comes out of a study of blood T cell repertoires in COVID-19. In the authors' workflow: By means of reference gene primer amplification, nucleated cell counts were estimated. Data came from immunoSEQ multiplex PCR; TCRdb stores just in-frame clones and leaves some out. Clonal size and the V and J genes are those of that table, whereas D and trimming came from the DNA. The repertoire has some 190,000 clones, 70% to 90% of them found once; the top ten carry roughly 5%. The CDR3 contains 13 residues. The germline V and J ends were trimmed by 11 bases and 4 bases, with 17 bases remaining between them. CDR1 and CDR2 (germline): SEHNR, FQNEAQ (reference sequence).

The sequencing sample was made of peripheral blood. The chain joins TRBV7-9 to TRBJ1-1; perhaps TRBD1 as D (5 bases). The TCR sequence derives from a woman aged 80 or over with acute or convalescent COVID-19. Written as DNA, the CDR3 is TGTGCCTGCAAACTGGGACTAGGCACTGAAGCTTTCTTT. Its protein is CACKLGLGTEAFF. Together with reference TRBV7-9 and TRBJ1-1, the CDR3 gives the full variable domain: DTGVSQNPRHKITKRGQNVTFRCDPISEHNRLYWYRQTLGQGPEFLTYFQNEAQLEKSRLLSDRFSAERPKGSFSTLEIQRTEQGDSAMYLCACKLGLGTEAFFGQGTRLTVV.